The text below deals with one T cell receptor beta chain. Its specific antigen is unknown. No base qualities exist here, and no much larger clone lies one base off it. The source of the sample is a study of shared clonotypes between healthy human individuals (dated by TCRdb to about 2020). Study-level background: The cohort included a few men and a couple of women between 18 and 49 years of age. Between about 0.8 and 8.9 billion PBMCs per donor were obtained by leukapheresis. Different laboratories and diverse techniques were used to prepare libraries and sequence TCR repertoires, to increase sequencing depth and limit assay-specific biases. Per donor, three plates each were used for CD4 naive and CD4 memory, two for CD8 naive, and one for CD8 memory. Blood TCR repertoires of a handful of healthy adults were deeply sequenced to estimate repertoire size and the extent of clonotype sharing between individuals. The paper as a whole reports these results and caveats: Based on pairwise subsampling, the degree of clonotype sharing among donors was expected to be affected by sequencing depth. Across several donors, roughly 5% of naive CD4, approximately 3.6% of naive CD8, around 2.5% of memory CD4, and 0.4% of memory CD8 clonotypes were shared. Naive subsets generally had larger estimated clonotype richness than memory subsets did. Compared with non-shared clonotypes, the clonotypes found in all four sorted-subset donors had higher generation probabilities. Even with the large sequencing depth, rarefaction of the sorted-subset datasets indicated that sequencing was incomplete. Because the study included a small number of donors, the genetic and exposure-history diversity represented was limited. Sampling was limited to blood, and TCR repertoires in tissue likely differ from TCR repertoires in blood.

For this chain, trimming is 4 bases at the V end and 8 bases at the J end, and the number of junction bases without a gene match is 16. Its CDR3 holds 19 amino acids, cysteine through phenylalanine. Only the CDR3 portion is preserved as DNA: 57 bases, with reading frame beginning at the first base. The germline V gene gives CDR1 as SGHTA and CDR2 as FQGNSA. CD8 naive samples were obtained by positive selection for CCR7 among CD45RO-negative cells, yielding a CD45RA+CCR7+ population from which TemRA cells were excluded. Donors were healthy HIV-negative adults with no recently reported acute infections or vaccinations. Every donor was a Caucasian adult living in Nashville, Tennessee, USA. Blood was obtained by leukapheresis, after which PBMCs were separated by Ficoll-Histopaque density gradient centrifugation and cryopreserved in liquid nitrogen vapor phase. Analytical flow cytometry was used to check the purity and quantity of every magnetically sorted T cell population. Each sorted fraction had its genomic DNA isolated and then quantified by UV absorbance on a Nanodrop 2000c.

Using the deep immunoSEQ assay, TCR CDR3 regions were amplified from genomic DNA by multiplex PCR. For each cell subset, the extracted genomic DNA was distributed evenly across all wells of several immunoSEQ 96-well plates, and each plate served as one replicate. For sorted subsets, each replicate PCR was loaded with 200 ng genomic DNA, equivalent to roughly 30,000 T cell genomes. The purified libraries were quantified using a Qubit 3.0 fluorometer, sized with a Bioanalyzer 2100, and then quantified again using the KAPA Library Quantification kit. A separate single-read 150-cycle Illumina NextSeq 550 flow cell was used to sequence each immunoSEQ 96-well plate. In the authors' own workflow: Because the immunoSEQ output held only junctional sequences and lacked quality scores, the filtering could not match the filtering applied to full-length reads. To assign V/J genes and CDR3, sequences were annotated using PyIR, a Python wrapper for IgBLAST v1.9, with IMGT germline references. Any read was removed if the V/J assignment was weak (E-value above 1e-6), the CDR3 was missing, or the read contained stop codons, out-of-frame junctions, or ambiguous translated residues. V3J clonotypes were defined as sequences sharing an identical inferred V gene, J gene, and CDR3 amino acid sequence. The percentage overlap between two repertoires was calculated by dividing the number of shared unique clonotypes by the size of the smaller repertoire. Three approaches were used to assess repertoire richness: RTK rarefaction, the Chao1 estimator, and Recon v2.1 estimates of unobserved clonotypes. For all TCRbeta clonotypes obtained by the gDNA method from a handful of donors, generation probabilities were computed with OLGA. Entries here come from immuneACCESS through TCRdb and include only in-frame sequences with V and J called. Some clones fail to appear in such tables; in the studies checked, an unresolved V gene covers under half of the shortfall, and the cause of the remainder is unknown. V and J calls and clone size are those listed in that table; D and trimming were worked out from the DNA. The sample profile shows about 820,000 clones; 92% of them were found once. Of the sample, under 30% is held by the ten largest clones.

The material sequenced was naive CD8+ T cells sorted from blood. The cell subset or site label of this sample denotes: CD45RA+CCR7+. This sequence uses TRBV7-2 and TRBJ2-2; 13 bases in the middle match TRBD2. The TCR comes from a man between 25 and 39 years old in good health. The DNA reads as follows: TGTGCCAGCAGCTCCCCCCCTACTAGCGGGGGGGTGAAGATTGGGGAGCTGTTTTTT. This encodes CASSSPPTSGGVKIGELFF.